This T cell receptor (beta chain) was obtained from a study of T cells in Graves' hyperthyroidism and ophthalmopathy. There are many counts of this clonotype. Its specificity is not known. Whole-study results and caveats: From stable hyperthyroidism, ophthalmopathy was set apart by a 13 V-J model.

Clinical symptoms, serum thyroxine, TRAb, thyroid ultrasound and orbital computed tomography informed diagnoses. Germline V gene sequence: CDR1 SEHNR, CDR2 FQNEAQ (reference sequence). The CDR3 runs 15 residues. With V trimmed by 0 bases and J by 9 bases, 6 bases remained unmatched. Amplification of TCR beta CDR3 regions was performed using RNA transcripts as template. Primed by the HTBI set, a first-round RT-PCR was run on the TCR CDR3. TCRdb reprocessed the multiplex PCR reads via MiXCR and lists one record per CDR3 protein. The top ten hold 18% of the sample, which has about 560,000 distinct CDR3 sequences, approximately 16% seen once.

The chain combines TRBV7-9 with TRBJ2-1; 9 nucleotides align to TRBD1. Input material: blood. The receptor's source is a woman aged 18-30 years with Graves' hyperthyroidism. CDR3 sequence (DNA): TGTGCCAGCAGCTTAGCGGGACAGGGCAAGGGTGAGCAGTTCTTC. Amino acid sequence: CASSLAGQGKGEQFF.